These T cell receptor beta chains were read from a single sample in a study of T cell responses to AZD1222 COVID-19 vaccine. TCRdb's table, derived via immunoSEQ multiplex PCR, lists solely in-frame clones and lacks some. The sample yields fewer than 200,000 clones, around 94% seen once. Source: peripheral blood, taken on day 0 of AZD1222 vaccination. The receptor set was obtained from an adult in good health. Each CDR3 is given with its conserved first and last residue. The D gene is left open where the match is weak. Rows may omit the clone size; those that give it use once, few, many or a size class.

size	D	V	J	CDR3	DNA
.	.	TRBV19	TRBJ1-1	CASSIAVTGSSRAFF	TGTGCCAGTAGTATTGCAGTGACAGGTTCTTCAAGGGCTTTCTTT
.	TRBD1	TRBV19	TRBJ1-1	CASRRDRLNTEAFF	TGTGCCAGTAGACGGGACAGGTTGAACACTGAAGCTTTCTTT
.	TRBD2	TRBV29-1	TRBJ2-3	CSVEQLAGVEDTQYF	TGCAGCGTTGAACAACTAGCGGGAGTTGAAGATACGCAGTATTTT
.	TRBD2	TRBV4-1	TRBJ2-1	CASSQEASGRLEEQFF	TGCGCCAGCAGCCAAGAAGCCAGCGGGAGATTGGAGGAGCAGTTCTTC
.	.	TRBV3-1/TRBV3-2	TRBJ2-2	CASSPITGELFF	TGTGCCAGCAGCCCAATCACCGGGGAGCTGTTTTTT
once	.	TRBV30	TRBJ2-5	CAWALGTYQETQYF	TGTGCCTGGGCCCTCGGGACCTACCAAGAGACCCAGTACTTC
.	.	TRBV6-5	TRBJ1-2	CASSKQVLGGYTF	TGTGCCAGCAGTAAACAGGTTTTGGGTGGCTACACCTTC
.	.	TRBV6-1	TRBJ1-2	CASSEYRIIAGGYTF	TGTGCCAGCAGTGAATATAGGATCATAGCGGGAGGCTACACCTTC
.	TRBD1	TRBV5-8	TRBJ2-1	CASSLYPGQEQFF	TGTGCCAGCAGCTTGTACCCGGGACAGGAGCAGTTCTTC
.	TRBD1	TRBV7-2	TRBJ1-6	CASSGWDRGDSPLHF	TGTGCCAGCAGCGGGTGGGACAGGGGGGATTCACCCCTCCACTTT
.	TRBD1	TRBV5-5	TRBJ1-5	CASSLASGGLNQPQHF	TGTGCCAGCAGCTTGGCTTCAGGGGGTCTCAATCAGCCCCAGCATTTT
.	.	TRBV6-5	TRBJ1-5	CASSIGRGGQPQHF	TGTGCCAGCAGTATCGGCAGGGGAGGTCAGCCCCAGCATTTT
.	.	TRBV6-4	TRBJ2-2	CASINGRDRPFTGELFF	TGTGCCAGCATAAACGGGCGGGACAGACCGTTCACCGGGGAGCTGTTTTTT
.	TRBD2	TRBV2	TRBJ2-3	CASSEKTSGSRTTQYF	TGTGCCAGCAGTGAAAAGACTAGCGGGAGTAGGACTACGCAGTATTTT
.	.	TRBV5-4	TRBJ1-1	CASSLAREETF	TGTGCCAGCAGCTTGGCCCGTGAGGAGACCTTT
.	TRBD2	TRBV28	TRBJ2-5	CASSSPASGSETQYF	TGTGCCAGCAGTTCCCCGGCTAGCGGGAGTGAGACCCAGTACTTC
.	.	TRBV18	TRBJ1-2	CASSPNTLTGCTF	TGTGCCAGCTCACCCAACACTTTGACAGGCTGTACCTTC
.	TRBD1	TRBV5-1	TRBJ1-1	CASSSTGVNTEAFF	TGCGCCAGCAGCTCGACAGGGGTTAACACTGAAGCTTTCTTT
.	.	TRBV11-2	TRBJ1-1	CASSLSTEAFF	TGTGCCAGCAGCTTATCCACTGAAGCTTTCTTT
.	.	TRBV29-1	TRBJ2-7	CSVEGGNTGSYEQYF	TGCAGCGTTGAAGGGGGAAATACCGGGTCCTACGAGCAGTACTTC
once	.	TRBV27	TRBJ2-5	CASRRPYQETQYF	TGTGCCAGCAGGCGCCCGTACCAAGAGACCCAGTACTTC
.	.	TRBV11-2	TRBJ2-2	CASTPRTGTSNTGELFF	TGTGCCAGCACCCCCCGAACCGGGACTTCGAACACCGGGGAGCTGTTTTTT
.	TRBD1	TRBV5-1	TRBJ1-1	CASSLTNRGTEAFF	TGCGCCAGCAGCCTAACTAACAGGGGCACTGAAGCTTTCTTT
few	TRBD1	TRBV3-1/TRBV3-2	TRBJ2-2	CASSPGTGGSGELFF	TGTGCCAGCAGCCCCGGGACAGGGGGCTCGGGGGAGCTGTTTTTT
.	.	TRBV6-5	TRBJ2-5	CASSRSRETQYF	TGTGCCAGCAGTAGGAGTCGGGAGACCCAGTACTTC
once	.	TRBV7-9	TRBJ1-4	CASKEPNEKLFF	TGTGCCAGCAAGGAGCCTAATGAAAAACTGTTTTTT
.	.	TRBV5-5	TRBJ1-4	CASSLVGGGGATNEKLFF	TGTGCCAGCAGCTTGGTAGGCGGCGGGGGCGCAACTAATGAAAAACTGTTTTTT
.	.	TRBV5-5	TRBJ1-2	CASSSGPNYGYTF	TGTGCCAGCAGCTCGGGACCTAACTATGGCTACACCTTC
.	.	TRBV5-6	TRBJ2-2	CASSLKPGRVAGELFF	TGTGCCAGCAGCTTGAAACCCGGTAGGGTGGCCGGGGAGCTGTTTTTT
.	.	TRBV19	TRBJ1-1	CASSIGTPRGYTEAFF	TGTGCCAGTAGTATTGGGACTCCCCGGGGGTACACTGAAGCTTTCTTT
.	.	TRBV6-5	TRBJ2-7	CASQTVLRDEQYF	TGTGCCAGCCAGACAGTTCTTAGGGACGAGCAGTACTTC
.	.	TRBV19	TRBJ1-5	CASSISRAGNQPQHF	TGTGCCAGTAGTATTTCCAGGGCTGGCAATCAGCCCCAGCATTTT
.	.	TRBV5-6	TRBJ1-5	CASSLGQIYSNQPQHF	TGTGCCAGCAGCTTGGGGCAGATATATAGCAATCAGCCCCAGCATTTT
.	.	TRBV5-1	TRBJ1-1	CASSSRQGEAFF	TGCGCCAGCAGTTCCCGCCAGGGTGAAGCTTTCTTT
.	.	TRBV10-3	TRBJ2-7	CAISEYGVSYEQYF	TGTGCCATCAGTGAGTATGGGGTGTCCTACGAGCAGTACTTC
.	.	TRBV5-6	TRBJ1-2	CASSSGRLDYGYTF	TGTGCCAGCAGCTCGGGACGGCTCGACTATGGCTACACCTTC
.	.	TRBV18	TRBJ2-2	CASSPGQYTGELFF	TGTGCCAGCTCACCCGGACAGTACACCGGGGAGCTGTTTTTT
once	TRBD2	TRBV5-1	TRBJ2-7	CASSGPGLAGGPRYEQYF	TGCGCCAGCAGCGGACCGGGACTAGCGGGAGGGCCTCGTTACGAGCAGTACTTC
few	.	TRBV27	TRBJ1-1	CASSLLGGTEAFF	TGTGCCAGCAGTTTATTGGGCGGCACTGAAGCTTTCTTT
.	TRBD1	TRBV19	TRBJ2-7	CASSRDRENYEQYF	TGTGCCAGTAGTCGGGACAGGGAAAACTACGAGCAGTACTTC
.	TRBD1	TRBV3-1/TRBV3-2	TRBJ1-1	CASGQGSWTEAFF	TGTGCCAGCGGACAGGGGAGTTGGACTGAAGCTTTCTTT
.	TRBD1	TRBV5-1	TRBJ1-1	CASSFGQGAGTEAFF	TGCGCCAGCAGCTTCGGGCAGGGGGCGGGTACTGAAGCTTTCTTT
.	.	TRBV19	TRBJ1-1	CASWAGVGRTEAFF	TGTGCCAGTTGGGCAGGCGTCGGGAGAACTGAAGCTTTCTTT
once	.	TRBV7-8	TRBJ2-2	CASGTEGSGELFF	TGTGCCAGCGGAACCGAGGGGTCCGGGGAGCTGTTTTTT
.	TRBD2	TRBV5-6	TRBJ2-7	CASSYEVAGWYEQYF	TGTGCCAGCAGCTACGAAGTAGCGGGATGGTACGAGCAGTACTTC
.	TRBD1	TRBV5-1	TRBJ2-2	CASSSDRVNTGELFF	TGCGCCAGCAGCTCGGACAGGGTGAACACCGGGGAGCTGTTTTTT
.	.	TRBV7-8	TRBJ1-1	CASSKNRDTEAFF	TGTGCCAGCAGCAAAAACAGGGACACTGAAGCTTTCTTT
.	.	TRBV14	TRBJ2-5	CASSRTYQETQYF	TGTGCCAGCAGCCGGACATACCAAGAGACCCAGTACTTC